This T cell receptor (beta chain) derives from a study of T cell changes during pregnancy in multiple sclerosis. The germline V gene has CDR1 SGHNT and CDR2 YENEEA. This CDR3 contains 15 residues. V lost 3 bases to trimming and J lost 7 bases; unmatched junction nucleotides: 8. Clones were sequenced by immunoSEQ multiplex PCR, and TCRdb holds only the in-frame ones, with some missing. The sample holds around 70,000 clones, 92% seen once. This receptor was obtained from a female donor with multiple sclerosis, enrolled in a pregnancy study. Source: peripheral blood, taken before pregnancy. The gene calls are TRBV11-3 and TRBJ2-1; 8 bases align to TRBD2. The CDR3 nucleotides read TGTGCCAGCAGCTTGAGTAGCGGGATCTCAAATGAGCAGTTCTTC. As protein: CASSLSSGISNEQFF. The full variable domain, completed using reference TRBV11-3 and TRBJ2-1, is EAGVVQSPRYKIIEKKQPVAFWCNPISGHNTLYWYLQNLGQGPELLIRYENEEAVDDSQLPKDRFSAERLKGVDSTLKIQPAELGDSAVYLCASSLSSGISNEQFFGPGTRLTVL.